The clone carrying this T cell receptor (beta chain) was counted ten times or more. Its cognate antigen is unknown. The data were obtained in a study of T cell repertoires in cytomegalovirus infection. Whole-study context: The public TCR beta signatures pointed to both CMV infection and matching HLA type.

TCRdb reprocessed the reads with MiXCR, giving one entry per CDR3 protein. The table records about 270,000 distinct CDR3 sequences, under 25% of them present only once. Per the germline V gene, CDR1 is SGHTA and CDR2 is FQGTGA. Trimming at V came to 5 bases and at J to 4 bases, leaving 7 bases not matched to a gene. There are 15 residues in the CDR3. This chain uses TRBV7-3 with TRBJ2-1; TRBD2 agrees at 8 bases. The TCR was taken from a human donor in good health (CMV status not recorded). Some clones in this sample may be carry-over from other donors' samples. The sequencing used cultured PBMCs, collected from culture after CMV antigen stimulation. CDR3 sequence (DNA): TGTGCCAGCAGCCTACTAGCGGATACGTACAATGAGCAGTTCTTC. Translating it yields CASSLLADTYNEQFF.